Presented here are 19 T cell receptor beta chains from one specimen sequenced in a study of T-cell memory formation after mild COVID-19 (dated by TCRdb to 2020 to 2023). To prepare the library, 5' RACE was applied. This sample was sequenced with an Illumina NovaSeq 6000. In TCRdb, the public reads were trimmed at Q25 with fastp and aligned with MiXCR, with productive beta chains retained. A single entry per CDR3 protein holds the most common genes and DNA from its merged rows. The sample table lists roughly 52,000 distinct CDR3 sequences, around 7.2% of them with a count of one. The ten largest clones take up roughly 1.5% of the sample. Sequenced sample: PBMCs or a T cell subset sorted from them (not recorded which). All receptors derive from a young man who had mild COVID-19 (a few samples of this study predate the infection). The sample titles of this study are shuffled in the database, so cell type and time point are left out; the donor was told from shared clones.

This chain joins TRBV5-1 and TRBJ2-1, with 9 bases identical to TRBD1. CDR3 length: 15 amino acids. CDR1 is SGHRS and CDR2 is YFSETQ in the germline V gene. Unmatched junction bases numbered 6, after V lost 3 bases and J lost 5 bases. CDR3 protein: CASSSTGGTNNEQFF. The CDR3 region has the DNA TGCGCCAGCAGCTCGACAGGGGGAACAAACAATGAGCAGTTCTTC.

This clonotype has at least ten counts. The chain couples TRBV5-5 to TRBJ1-5; no reliable D call. This CDR3 has 13 residues. V was trimmed by 1 base and J by 1 base, leaving 3 bases between them. In germline, CDR1 is SGHKS, CDR2 YYEKEE (reference sequence). DNA of the CDR3: TGTGCCAGCAGCTTGATGAGCAATCAGCCCCAGCATTTT. This sequence encodes CASSLMSNQPQHF. The variable domain in full, with the rest retrieved from reference TRBV5-5 and TRBJ1-5, is DAGVTQSPTHLIKTRGQQVTLRCSPISGHKSVSWYQQVLGQGPQFIFQYYEKEERGRGNFPDRFSARQFPNYSSELNVNALLLGDSALYLCASSLMSNQPQHFGDGTRLSIL.

This clonotype has a count of ten or more. The chain joins TRBV7-9 to TRBJ1-5; D not resolved. Germline V gene lookup returns CDR1 SEHNR and CDR2 FQNEAQ (reference sequence). V lost 1 base and J lost 5, with 9 bases in between. The CDR3 extends over 14 amino acids. CDR3 residues: CASSLGQDHQPQHF. In nucleotides, the CDR3 is TGTGCCAGCAGCTTAGGGCAGGACCATCAGCCCCAGCATTTT. Filled out from reference TRBV7-9 and TRBJ1-5, the complete variable domain reads DTGVSQNPRHKITKRGQNVTFRCDPISEHNRLYWYRQTLGQGPEFLTYFQNEAQLEKSRLLSDRFSAERPKGSFSTLEIQRTEQGDSAMYLCASSLGQDHQPQHFGDGTRLSIL.

This clonotype has a count of ten or more. The CDR3 spells CASSYWAVQETQYF. In nucleotides, the CDR3 is TGTGCCAGCAGCTATTGGGCCGTGCAAGAGACCCAGTACTTC. The chain is built from TRBV7-9 and TRBJ2-5, with D unresolved. This CDR3 spans 14 amino acids. Germline loops: CDR1 SEHNR, CDR2 FQNEAQ (reference sequence). V was trimmed by 4 bases and J by 2 bases, leaving 11 bases between them.

This clonotype showed up just a few times. CDR3 region: CASSLVSTDTQYF. In DNA, the CDR3 is TGTGCCAGCAGCTTAGTTAGCACAGATACGCAGTATTTT. The V call is TRBV7-9, the J call TRBJ2-3; D ambiguous. The CDR3 length is 13 residues. V was clipped by 1 base and J by 0 bases, with 2 bases between them. Germline CDR1 and CDR2: SEHNR and FQNEAQ (reference sequence).

In its sample, this clonotype was seen a few times. This sequence joins TRBV5-1 and TRBJ2-5, with 7 bases lining up with TRBD1. CDR3 length equals 13 residues. The germline CDR1 and CDR2 sequences are SGHRS and YFSETQ. V dropped 4 bases and J dropped 4; count of bases not matched to a gene: 4. The chain's CDR3 is CASSATGLETQYF. In DNA form, the CDR3 reads TGCGCCAGCAGCGCGACAGGGTTAGAGACCCAGTACTTC.

V gene TRBV12-3 or TRBV12-4 combines with J gene TRBJ2-3; TRBD2 matches 14 bases. The CDR3 spans 16 residues. V gave up 3 bases and J gave up 5 bases; unmatched junction bases: 4. For the CDR3, the DNA is TGTGCCAGCAGTTTGGGACTAGCGGGGGTTGTAGATACGCAGTATTTT. Its translation: CASSLGLAGVVDTQYF.

This clonotype was counted between two and nine times. The chain employs TRBV9 and TRBJ2-3; 9 nucleotides agree with TRBD2. This CDR3 contains 16 residues. V gave up 0 bases and J gave up 8 bases; unmatched junction bases: 10. Germline V gives CDR1 SGDLS, CDR2 YYNGEE. The chain's CDR3 is CASSVEAGGRAVTQYF. CDR3 sequence (DNA): TGTGCCAGCAGCGTAGAGGCGGGGGGGCGAGCAGTTACGCAGTATTTT.

This clonotype was counted many times. This chain links TRBV12-3 or TRBV12-4 with TRBJ2-3; 8 positions agree with TRBD2. J gave up 2 bases and V 6 bases, and 10 bases lay outside the gene matches. The CDR3 loop spans 16 amino acids. The CDR3 nucleotides read TGTGCCAGCAGCCGATGGTTAGCGGGGCTCACAGATACGCAGTATTTT. This encodes CASSRWLAGLTDTQYF.

The chain links TRBV7-2 to TRBJ2-4; possible D gene TRBD2, 6 bases. Trimming took 1 base from V and 6 from J, leaving 13 bases between them. Germline-derived CDR1 and CDR2 are SGHTA and FQGNSA. The length of the CDR3 is 15 residues. DNA for the CDR3: TGTGCCAGCAGCTTAGATTTCCCTAGCGCAAACATTCAGTACTTC. Amino acid sequence: CASSLDFPSANIQYF.

This chain joins TRBV9 and TRBJ2-7; no definite D call. CDR3 length equals 13 residues. The germline gives CDR1 SGDLS, CDR2 YYNGEE. V dropped 4 bases and J dropped 4 bases, with 12 bases sitting between them. CDR3 sequence (DNA): TGTGCCAGCAGCCAACACTCGGAATACGAGCAGTACGTC. Encoded protein: CASSQHSEYEQYV.

The chain carries TRBV10-3 and TRBJ2-2; the D is unclear. Germline V lookup: CDR1 ENHRY, CDR2 SYGVKD. This CDR3 contains 15 residues. The V and J ends lost 7 bases and 6 bases respectively, with 18 bases between them. The CDR3 loop reads CAITSEGLRSGELFF. CDR3 nucleotides: TGTGCCATCACGTCTGAAGGGCTAAGATCCGGGGAGCTGTTTTTT.

This clonotype was seen only a few times. The genes are TRBV2 and TRBJ1-5, with 7 bases identical to TRBD1. The CDR3 is made up of 15 amino acids. The germline V gene encodes CDR1 SNHLY and CDR2 FYNNEI. J gave up 1 base and V 4 bases, and 4 bases lay outside the gene matches. CDR3: CASSAQGGSNQPQHF. Here the CDR3 DNA reads TGTGCCAGCAGTGCGCAGGGGGGCAGCAATCAGCCCCAGCATTTT.

This clonotype was seen many times. V gene TRBV5-1 combines with J gene TRBJ2-7; 8 bases align to TRBD2. There are 15 residues in the CDR3. V lost 5 bases and J lost 3; bases outside the gene matches: 10. The germline V gene encodes CDR1 SGHRS and CDR2 YFSETQ. The CDR3 loop is CASRSAGGNLYEQYF. CDR3 coding DNA: TGCGCCAGCAGATCGGCGGGGGGAAACCTCTACGAGCAGTACTTC.

A few counts support this clonotype. The chain recombines TRBV6-2 or TRBV6-3 with TRBJ1-1; 8 nucleotides match TRBD1. Per germline, CDR1 MNHEY and CDR2 SVGEGT. This CDR3 spans 14 amino acids. V lost 6 bases to trimming and J lost 3 bases; unmatched junction nucleotides: 6. CDR3 bases: TGTGCCAGCAGCTTACAGGGGGTTCACACTGAAGCTTTCTTT. It yields the protein CASSLQGVHTEAFF.

The V gene is TRBV12-3 or TRBV12-4, the J gene TRBJ1-1; no clear D gene. V was shortened by 1 base and J by 4 bases, with 10 bases between the two germline ends. The CDR3 length is 14 residues. Here the CDR3 DNA reads TGTGCCAGCAGTTTAGTTCCGCCGGGCACTGAAGCTTTCTTT. This codes for CASSLVPPGTEAFF.

A few counts support this clonotype. The chain joins TRBV5-6 to TRBJ1-5; D call uncertain. V gave up 2 bases and J gave up 6 bases, with 12 bases separating them. Per the germline V gene, CDR1 is SGHDT and CDR2 is YYEEEE. The CDR3 covers 14 residues. The DNA for the CDR3 is TGTGCCAGCAGCTTAAGAAGATCTCTTCAGCCCCAGCATTTT. Its protein product is CASSLRRSLQPQHF.

This clonotype was observed a handful of times. The J gene is TRBJ1-1, the V gene TRBV4-1; D is ambiguous. CDR1 is MGHRA and CDR2 is YSYEKL in the germline V gene. V was clipped by 7 bases and J by 3 bases, with 21 bases between them. CDR3 length equals 16 residues. The CDR3 reads CASNWVPGRVDTEAFF. CDR3 coding DNA: TGCGCCAGCAATTGGGTCCCCGGTCGGGTGGACACTGAAGCTTTCTTT.

The CDR3, as DNA: TGTGCCAGCAGCTCCTGGGACAGGCCTACAACCTATGGCTACACCTTC. Translation: CASSSWDRPTTYGYTF. The J gene is TRBJ1-2, the V gene TRBV7-9; the match to TRBD1 covers 8 bases. Germline V lookup: CDR1 SEHNR, CDR2 FQNEAQ (reference sequence). Trimming cost V 4 bases and J 4 bases; bases outside gene matches: 11. The CDR3 spans 16 residues.